These T cell receptor beta chains were read from a single sample in a study of somatic mutations in cytotoxic T cells in rheumatoid arthritis. The method was immunoSEQ multiplex PCR; TCRdb's version includes in-frame clones alone and lacks a portion of them. Of some 7,800 clones listed, 87% were seen once; the top ten hold about 17%. Sequencing used CD8+ T cells sorted from blood. The receptors shown here come from a middle-aged man with rheumatoid arthritis. The CDR3 runs from the conserved cysteine through the conserved F or W. D genes are given only for firm matches. Only some rows state a clone size, as once, few, many or a class for expanded clones.

-	TRBV4-2	-	TRBJ2-5	15	CASSPERGLGVTQYF	TGTGCCAGCAGCCCGGAGAGGGGGTTGGGGGTGACCCAGTACTTC
-	TRBV5-6	-	TRBJ2-1	12	CASSLRKNEQFF	TGTGCCAGCAGCCTACGTAAGAATGAGCAGTTCTTC
-	TRBV2	-	TRBJ2-7	10	CAAGAYEQYF	TGTGCCGCAGGGGCCTACGAGCAGTACTTC
TRBD1	TRBV9	-	TRBJ1-5	14	CASSPGQENQPQHF	TGTGCCAGCAGCCCAGGACAGGAGAATCAGCCCCAGCATTTT
TRBD1	TRBV19	-	TRBJ1-6	16	CASSISGTGSNSPLHF	TGTGCCAGTAGTATCTCCGGGACAGGTTCAAATTCCCCCCTCCACTTT
TRBD1	TRBV27	-	TRBJ2-7	15	CASSFSQGTTYEQYF	TGTGCCAGCAGTTTCTCACAGGGGACCACCTACGAGCAGTACTTC
-	TRBV10-3	-	TRBJ2-5	13	CATSEDRKETQYF	TGTGCCACCTCCGAGGACAGAAAAGAGACCCAGTACTTC
-	TRBV11-2	-	TRBJ2-3	17	CASSLAFRTGYTDTQYF	TGTGCCAGCAGCTTAGCATTTAGAACAGGATACACAGATACGCAGTATTTT
TRBD1	TRBV29-1	-	TRBJ1-1	14	CSGVTGVGNTEAFF	TGCAGCGGAGTCACAGGGGTGGGGAACACTGAAGCTTTCTTT
TRBD1	TRBV7-9	-	TRBJ1-6	14	CASSGTGTNSPLHF	TGTGCCAGCAGCGGGACAGGGACTAACTCCCCCCTCCACTTT
-	TRBV5-1	-	TRBJ2-7	14	CASSLGSGAYEQYF	TGCGCCAGCAGCTTAGGTAGCGGAGCCTACGAGCAGTACTTC
-	TRBV5-4	-	TRBJ2-3	17	CASSSKIRGFLADTQYF	TGTGCCAGCAGCTCCAAAATCCGGGGGTTTTTAGCAGATACGCAGTATTTT
TRBD1	TRBV2	-	TRBJ1-2	17	CASSEPRTGWANYGYTF	TGTGCCAGCAGTGAACCCCGGACAGGGTGGGCTAACTATGGCTACACCTTC
-	TRBV30	-	TRBJ2-1	12	CAWSIGRGRGFF	TGTGCCTGGAGTATCGGCAGGGGACGGGGGTTCTTC
TRBD1	TRBV6-5	-	TRBJ1-2	15	CASLPTTGVNGDYTF	TGTGCCAGCCTTCCCACCACAGGGGTTAATGGTGACTACACCTTC
-	TRBV5-1	once	TRBJ2-1	15	CASSPTGVSYNEQFF	TGCGCCAGCAGCCCCACCGGAGTCTCCTACAATGAGCAGTTCTTC
-	TRBV9	-	TRBJ2-2	16	CASSGALGANTGELFF	TGTGCCAGCAGCGGTGCCCTCGGTGCGAACACCGGGGAGCTGTTTTTT
TRBD1	TRBV2	-	TRBJ1-1	13	CANRDRVNTEAFF	TGTGCCAACAGGGACAGGGTGAACACTGAAGCTTTCTTT
-	TRBV11-2	few	TRBJ2-2	13	CASSLDGGGELFF	TGTGCCAGCAGCTTAGATGGCGGCGGGGAGCTGTTTTTT
TRBD1	TRBV6-5	-	TRBJ1-5	15	CASSYQGQPNQPQHF	TGTGCCAGCAGTTACCAGGGACAGCCCAATCAGCCCCAGCATTTT
TRBD2	TRBV13	-	TRBJ2-7	12	CASSPGLAEQYF	TGTGCCAGCAGCCCCGGACTAGCCGAGCAGTACTTC
-	TRBV15	-	TRBJ2-2	14	CATKPDSNTGELFF	TGTGCCACCAAGCCAGACTCGAACACCGGGGAGCTGTTTTTT
-	TRBV28	-	TRBJ2-1	17	CASSLKQGGVSVDEQFF	TGTGCCAGCAGTTTAAAACAGGGTGGTGTTTCCGTTGATGAGCAGTTCTTC
-	TRBV15	-	TRBJ1-2	14	CATSIRGQNGGYTF	TGTGCCACCAGCATACGAGGACAGAACGGGGGCTACACCTTC
TRBD1	TRBV7-6	-	TRBJ1-1	14	CASSPWTGDTEAFF	TGTGCCAGCAGCCCCTGGACAGGGGACACTGAAGCTTTCTTT
-	TRBV2	-	TRBJ1-1	15	CASSVSLEVSTEAFF	TGTGCCAGCAGCGTTAGCCTGGAGGTAAGCACTGAAGCTTTCTTT
-	TRBV27	-	TRBJ2-7	14	CASSLSISFYEQYF	TGTGCCAGCAGTTTATCGATCAGTTTCTACGAGCAGTACTTC
-	TRBV30	-	TRBJ2-3	17	CAWSPTSVLSSTDTQYF	TGTGCCTGGAGTCCCACCTCAGTCCTTTCTAGCACAGATACGCAGTATTTT
TRBD1	TRBV5-1	-	TRBJ2-2	15	CASRPGTGVAGELFF	TGCGCCAGCAGGCCCGGGACAGGGGTTGCCGGGGAGCTGTTTTTT
-	TRBV9	-	TRBJ2-1	15	CASSVGDGGYNEQFF	TGTGCCAGCAGCGTAGGAGACGGGGGCTACAATGAGCAGTTCTTC
-	TRBV28	-	TRBJ1-4	12	CASSSSSEKLFF	TGTGCCAGCAGTTCCAGTTCTGAAAAACTGTTTTTT
TRBD1	TRBV15	-	TRBJ2-7	15	CATSKTDRGGYEQYF	TGTGCCACCAGCAAGACGGACAGGGGTGGCTACGAGCAGTACTTC
-	TRBV7-6	-	TRBJ1-6	13	CASSPSGYSPLHF	TGTGCCAGCAGCCCATCAGGGTACTCACCCCTCCACTTT
TRBD2	TRBV10-3	-	TRBJ2-1	13	CATSTSGGNEQFF	TGTGCCACCTCGACTAGCGGGGGCAATGAGCAGTTCTTC
-	TRBV30	-	TRBJ1-2	11	CAWSRQYGYTF	TGTGCCTGGAGTCGACAGTATGGCTACACCTTC
-	TRBV7-9	-	TRBJ1-2	14	CASSLGTGLLGYTF	TGTGCCAGCAGCTTAGGCACAGGGTTGCTTGGCTACACCTTC
-	TRBV5-1	once	TRBJ2-5	14	CASSLGSFQETQYF	TGCGCCAGCAGCTTGGGTTCCTTTCAAGAGACCCAGTACTTC
-	TRBV6-5	-	TRBJ1-2	15	CASSYGEYPNYGYTF	TGTGCCAGCAGTTACGGGGAGTACCCTAACTATGGCTACACCTTC
-	TRBV5-1	-	TRBJ2-7	13	CASSDGTGYEQYF	TGCGCCAGCAGTGATGGGACTGGCTACGAGCAGTACTTC
-	TRBV6-5	-	TRBJ2-5	14	CASSYQGSGETQYF	TGTGCCAGCAGTTACCAGGGGTCTGGAGAGACCCAGTACTTC
TRBD1	TRBV6-1	once	TRBJ1-1	13	CASSRQGLTEAFF	TGTGCCAGCAGTCGACAGGGTCTGACTGAAGCTTTCTTT